The rows below give T cell receptor beta chains drawn from one sample of a study of CD8 T cells in ankylosing spondylitis. Each CDR3 protein gets one entry after TCRdb re-called the 5' RACE reads with MiXCR. This table has 200,000 to 250,000 distinct CDR3 sequences, more than 5.5% appearing once. The sample consisted of blood, either unsorted or a sorted T cell fraction (not recorded which). The source is a male donor with ankylosing spondylitis. Each CDR3 is given with its conserved first and last residue. A D gene is named only where the DNA matches it firmly. For some rows the clone size is stated as once, few or many, or as a class when expanded; others skip it.

TRBJ2-1	-	TRBV7-7	-	CASSLKQSSYNEQFF	TGTGCTAGCAGCTTAAAGCAATCTTCCTACAATGAGCAGTTCTTC
TRBJ2-7	few	TRBV20-1	TRBD2	CSARGGSAGRAYEQYF	TGCAGTGCTAGGGGGGGATCCGCGGGGAGGGCCTACGAGCAGTACTTC
TRBJ2-4	many	TRBV10-3	-	CAIRDPAGRNIQYF	TGTGCCATACGGGACCCTGCGGGGAGGAACATTCAGTACTTC
TRBJ2-1	-	TRBV15	-	CATSRDLGRQDSYNEQFF	TGTGCCACCAGCAGAGATCTCGGGAGACAAGACTCCTACAATGAGCAGTTCTTC
TRBJ1-1	many	TRBV25-1	TRBD1	CASSAGQGKREAFF	TGTGCCAGCAGTGCTGGACAGGGAAAAAGGGAAGCTTTCTTT
TRBJ2-7	few	TRBV18	TRBD1	CASSRDGMGQILYEQYF	TGTGCCAGCTCCCGCGATGGGATGGGACAGATACTCTACGAGCAGTACTTC
TRBJ2-7	many	TRBV6-2/TRBV6-3	-	CASSYKSVSEQYF	TGTGCCAGCAGTTACAAGAGTGTCTCCGAGCAGTACTTC
TRBJ2-5	many	TRBV24-1	-	CATGTDNSRETQYF	TGTGCCACTGGGACCGACAATTCGAGGGAGACCCAGTACTTC
TRBJ2-7	many	TRBV11-1	TRBD2	CASSLPPGTSGGAYEQYF	TGTGCCAGCAGCTTACCCCCCGGGACTAGCGGGGGGGCCTACGAGCAGTACTTC
TRBJ2-2	-	TRBV9	-	CASSVDQGLAGELFF	TGTGCCAGCAGCGTAGACCAGGGCTTAGCCGGGGAGCTGTTTTTT